The table lists the clone carrying this T cell receptor (beta chain) with a count of one. Produced via immunoSEQ multiplex PCR; TCRdb's table is partial and in-frame only. The data show 35,000 to 40,000 clones, around 90% seen once. This entry belongs to a study of T cell changes during pregnancy in multiple sclerosis. J lost 6 bases, V lost 3 bases, and 10 bases had no gene match. Germline assignment: CDR1 SGHTA and CDR2 FQGTGA. The CDR3 loop spans 16 amino acids. This TCR was recovered from a female donor with multiple sclerosis, enrolled in a pregnancy study. This chain links TRBV7-3 with TRBJ2-3; 9 bases line up with TRBD2. The sample was CD4+ T cells from peripheral blood mononuclear cells, taken in the second trimester of pregnancy. CDR3 in amino acids: CASSFDPGLASDTQYF. For the CDR3, the DNA is TGTGCCAGCAGCTTCGATCCGGGACTAGCTAGCGATACGCAGTATTTT.